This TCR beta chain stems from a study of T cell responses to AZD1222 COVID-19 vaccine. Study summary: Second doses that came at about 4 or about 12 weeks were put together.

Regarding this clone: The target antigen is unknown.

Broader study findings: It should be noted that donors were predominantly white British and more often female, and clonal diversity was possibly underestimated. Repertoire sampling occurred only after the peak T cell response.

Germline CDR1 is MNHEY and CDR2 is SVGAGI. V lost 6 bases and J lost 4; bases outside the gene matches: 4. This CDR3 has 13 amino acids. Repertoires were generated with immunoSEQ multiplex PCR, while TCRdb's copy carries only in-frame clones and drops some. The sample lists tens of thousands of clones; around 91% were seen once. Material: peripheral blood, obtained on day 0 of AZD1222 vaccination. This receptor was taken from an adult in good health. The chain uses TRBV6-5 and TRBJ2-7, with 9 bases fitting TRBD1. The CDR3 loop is CASSPDRGYEQYF. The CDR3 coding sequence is TGTGCCAGCAGCCCCGACAGGGGGTACGAGCAGTACTTC.